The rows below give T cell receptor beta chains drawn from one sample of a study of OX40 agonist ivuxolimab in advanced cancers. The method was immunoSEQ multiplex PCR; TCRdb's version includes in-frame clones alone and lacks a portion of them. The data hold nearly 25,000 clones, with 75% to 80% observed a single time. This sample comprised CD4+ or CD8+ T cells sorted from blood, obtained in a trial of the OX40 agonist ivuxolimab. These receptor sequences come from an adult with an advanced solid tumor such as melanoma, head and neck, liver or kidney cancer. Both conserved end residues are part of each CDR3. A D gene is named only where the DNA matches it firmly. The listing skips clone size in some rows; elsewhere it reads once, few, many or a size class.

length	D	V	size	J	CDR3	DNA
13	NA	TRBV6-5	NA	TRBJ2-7	CASSYLEDGPQYF	TGTGCCAGCAGTTACCTTGAGGACGGACCACAGTACTTC
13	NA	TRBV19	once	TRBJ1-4	CATQGWENEKLFF	TGTGCCACCCAAGGGTGGGAAAATGAAAAACTGTTTTTT
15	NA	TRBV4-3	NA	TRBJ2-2	CASSQDFSQTGELFF	TGCGCCAGCAGCCAAGATTTCTCCCAAACCGGGGAGCTGTTTTTT
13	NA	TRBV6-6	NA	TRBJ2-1	CASRGGLYNEQFF	TGTGCCAGTAGGGGGGGATTATACAATGAGCAGTTCTTC
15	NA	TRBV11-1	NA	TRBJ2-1	CASSLDRHPYNEQFF	TGTGCCAGCAGCCTAGACAGGCATCCCTACAATGAGCAGTTCTTC
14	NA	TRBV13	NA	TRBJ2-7	CASSYATSSYEQYF	TGTGCCAGCAGTTACGCCACGAGCTCCTACGAGCAGTACTTC
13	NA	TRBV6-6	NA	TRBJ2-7	CASSSHHFYEQYF	TGTGCCAGCAGTTCACACCACTTCTACGAGCAGTACTTC
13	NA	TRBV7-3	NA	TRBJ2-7	CASSLTIGGEQYF	TGTGCCAGCAGCTTAACGATAGGGGGGGAGCAGTACTTC
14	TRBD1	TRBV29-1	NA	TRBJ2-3	CSVQDRGVADTQYF	TGCAGCGTTCAAGACAGGGGGGTCGCAGATACGCAGTATTTT
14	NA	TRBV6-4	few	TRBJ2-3	CASSRQYSTDTQYF	TGTGCCAGCAGTAGACAGTATAGCACAGATACGCAGTATTTT
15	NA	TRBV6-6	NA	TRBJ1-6	CASSYSLATTLPLHF	TGTGCCAGCAGTTACTCGTTGGCGACCACTTTACCCCTCCACTTT
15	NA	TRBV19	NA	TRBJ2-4	CASSTTLLAKNIQYF	TGTGCCAGTAGTACGACTCTTCTAGCCAAAAACATTCAGTACTTC
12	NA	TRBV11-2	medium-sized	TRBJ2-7	CASSSDNYEQYF	TGTGCCAGCAGCTCAGACAACTACGAGCAGTACTTC
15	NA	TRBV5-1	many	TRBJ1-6	CASNKGGVDNSPLHF	TGCGCCAGCAACAAAGGGGGGGTGGATAATTCACCCCTCCACTTT
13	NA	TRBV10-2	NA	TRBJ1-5	CASSAREYQPQHF	TGCGCCAGCAGTGCCAGGGAGTATCAGCCCCAGCATTTT
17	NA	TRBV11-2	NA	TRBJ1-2	CASSPTPGRSSHYGYTF	TGTGCCAGCAGCCCAACACCGGGACGCTCATCCCACTATGGCTACACCTTC
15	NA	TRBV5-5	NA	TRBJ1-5	CASSLGQLSIQPQHF	TGTGCCAGCAGCTTGGGCCAGCTCTCCATTCAGCCCCAGCATTTT
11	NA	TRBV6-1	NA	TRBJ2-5	CASNDRETQYF	TGTGCCAGCAATGACAGGGAGACCCAGTACTTC
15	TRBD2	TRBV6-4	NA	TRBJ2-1	CASSRLPSGDNEQFF	TGTGCCAGCAGTAGGTTGCCTAGCGGGGACAATGAGCAGTTCTTC
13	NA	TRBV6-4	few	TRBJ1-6	CASSDRDNSPLHF	TGTGCCAGCAGTGACAGGGATAATTCACCCCTCCACTTT
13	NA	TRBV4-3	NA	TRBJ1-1	CASSLRDADEAFF	TGCGCCAGCAGCCTCCGGGACGCAGATGAAGCTTTCTTT
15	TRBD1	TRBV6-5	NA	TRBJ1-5	CASSWGQGRNQPQHF	TGTGCCAGCAGTTGGGGACAGGGGAGGAATCAGCCCCAGCATTTT
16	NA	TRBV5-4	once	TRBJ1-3	CASSALGRSSGNTIYF	TGTGCCAGCAGCGCCCTAGGACGCTCCTCTGGAAACACCATATATTTT
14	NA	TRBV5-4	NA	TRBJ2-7	CASSQEQGAYEQYF	TGTGCCAGCAGCCAAGAACAGGGAGCCTACGAGCAGTACTTC
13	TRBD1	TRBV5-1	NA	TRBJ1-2	CASSPGQGTGYTF	TGCGCCAGCAGCCCGGGACAGGGAACTGGCTACACCTTC
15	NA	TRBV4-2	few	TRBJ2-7	CASSQDLTTQTEQYF	TGTGCCAGCAGCCAAGATCTTACTACCCAGACCGAGCAGTACTTC
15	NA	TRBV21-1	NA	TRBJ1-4	CASSPRTSTNEKLFF	TGTGCCAGCAGCCCCAGGACATCAACTAATGAAAAACTGTTTTTT
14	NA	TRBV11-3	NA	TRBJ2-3	CASSLGGVGDTQYF	TGTGCCAGCAGCTTAGGAGGGGTTGGAGATACGCAGTATTTT
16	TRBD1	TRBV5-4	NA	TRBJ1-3	CASSQKGARSGNTIYF	TGTGCCAGCAGCCAAAAGGGGGCCAGGTCTGGAAACACCATATATTTT
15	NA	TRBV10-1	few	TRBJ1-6	CASSEGGSGNSPLHF	TGCGCCAGCAGTGAGGGAGGGTCCGGTAATTCACCCCTCCACTTT
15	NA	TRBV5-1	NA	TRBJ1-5	CASSIGGQSNQPQHF	TGCGCCAGCAGCATCGGGGGGCAGAGCAATCAGCCCCAGCATTTT
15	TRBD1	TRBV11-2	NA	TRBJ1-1	CASSLTGERNTEAFF	TGTGCCAGCAGCTTGACAGGGGAAAGGAACACTGAAGCTTTCTTT
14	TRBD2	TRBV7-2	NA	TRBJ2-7	CASSLQLASLEQYF	TGTGCCAGCAGCTTACAACTAGCGTCGCTCGAGCAGTACTTC
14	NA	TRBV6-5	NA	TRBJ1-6	CASREGGLNSPLHF	TGTGCCAGCCGGGAGGGGGGGCTTAATTCACCCCTCCACTTT
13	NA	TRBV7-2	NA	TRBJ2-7	CASSLGTGYEQYF	TGTGCCAGCAGCTTAGGTACGGGCTACGAGCAGTACTTC
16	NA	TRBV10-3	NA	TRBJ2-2	CAISEFLGINTGELFF	TGTGCCATCAGTGAGTTCCTCGGGATCAACACCGGGGAGCTGTTTTTT
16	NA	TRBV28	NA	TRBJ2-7	CASSHLLGPGSYEQYF	TGTGCCAGCAGCCACCTGCTTGGGCCGGGCTCCTACGAGCAGTACTTC
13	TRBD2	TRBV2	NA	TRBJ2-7	CASSESREGEQYF	TGTGCCAGCAGTGAATCCCGGGAGGGGGAGCAGTACTTC
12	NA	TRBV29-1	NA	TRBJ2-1	CSVGFWVNEQFF	TGCAGCGTTGGGTTCTGGGTTAATGAGCAGTTCTTC
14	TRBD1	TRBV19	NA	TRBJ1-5	CASRGQGKRQPQHF	TGTGCCAGTAGGGGACAGGGGAAACGTCAGCCCCAGCATTTT
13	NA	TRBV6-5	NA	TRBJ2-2	CASSYQNTGELFF	TGTGCCAGCAGTTACCAGAACACCGGGGAGCTGTTTTTT
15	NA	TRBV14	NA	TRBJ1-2	CASSHYGVRPWGYTF	TGTGCCAGCAGCCATTATGGGGTCCGCCCTTGGGGCTACACCTTC
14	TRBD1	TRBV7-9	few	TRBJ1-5	CASSFTGVRQPQHF	TGTGCCAGCAGCTTTACAGGGGTTAGGCAGCCCCAGCATTTT
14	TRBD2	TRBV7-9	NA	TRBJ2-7	CASSSGRERYEQYF	TGTGCCAGCAGCTCCGGGCGGGAGCGTTACGAGCAGTACTTC
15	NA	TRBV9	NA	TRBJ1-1	CASSSSDGLNTEAFF	TGTGCCAGCAGCTCCTCGGACGGCCTGAACACTGAAGCTTTCTTT
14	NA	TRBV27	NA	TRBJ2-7	CASSLYTGSYEQYF	TGTGCCAGCAGTTTATATACGGGCTCCTACGAGCAGTACTTC
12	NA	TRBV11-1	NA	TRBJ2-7	CASSLADYEQYF	TGTGCCAGCAGCTTAGCGGACTACGAGCAGTACTTC
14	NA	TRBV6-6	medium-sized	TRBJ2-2	CASSYSPGTGELFF	TGTGCCAGCAGTTACTCCCCAGGCACCGGGGAGCTGTTTTTT
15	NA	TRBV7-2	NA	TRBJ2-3	CASSLRVLLEDTQYF	TGTGCCAGCAGCCTCCGCGTCCTCCTTGAAGATACGCAGTATTTT
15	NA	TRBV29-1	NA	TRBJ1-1	CSVHLGGAGNTEAFF	TGCAGCGTTCACCTCGGGGGGGCAGGGAACACTGAAGCTTTCTTT
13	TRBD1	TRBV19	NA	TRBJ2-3	CASWDRRSATQYF	TGTGCCAGTTGGGACAGGAGGAGTGCTACGCAGTATTTT
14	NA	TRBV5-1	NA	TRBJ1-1	CASSLSGQNTEAFF	TGCGCCAGCAGCCTCTCGGGACAGAACACTGAAGCTTTCTTT
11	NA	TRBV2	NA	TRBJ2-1	CASSLSDEQFF	TGTGCCAGCAGCCTGTCCGATGAGCAGTTCTTC
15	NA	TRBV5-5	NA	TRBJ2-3	CASSLAWGGTDTQYF	TGTGCCAGCAGCTTGGCGTGGGGTGGCACAGATACGCAGTATTTT
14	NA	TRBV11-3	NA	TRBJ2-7	CASSPKTRGREQYF	TGTGCCAGCAGCCCCAAGACTAGGGGCCGGGAGCAGTACTTC
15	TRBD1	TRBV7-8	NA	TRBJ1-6	CASSSTGGFGSPLHF	TGTGCCAGCAGCTCCACAGGGGGCTTTGGTTCACCCCTCCACTTT
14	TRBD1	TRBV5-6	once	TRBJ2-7	CASSFIGQGYEQYF	TGTGCCAGCAGCTTCATTGGACAGGGCTACGAGCAGTACTTC
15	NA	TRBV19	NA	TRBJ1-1	CASSSTGLSNTGAFF	TGTGCCAGTAGTTCAACAGGGTTATCAAACACTGGAGCTTTCTTT
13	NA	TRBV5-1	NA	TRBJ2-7	CASSLVTGYEQYF	TGCGCCAGCAGCTTGGTCACAGGCTACGAGCAGTACTTC
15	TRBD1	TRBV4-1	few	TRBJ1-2	CASSQDRDRFYGYTF	TGCGCCAGCAGCCAAGATCGGGACAGGTTCTATGGCTACACCTTC